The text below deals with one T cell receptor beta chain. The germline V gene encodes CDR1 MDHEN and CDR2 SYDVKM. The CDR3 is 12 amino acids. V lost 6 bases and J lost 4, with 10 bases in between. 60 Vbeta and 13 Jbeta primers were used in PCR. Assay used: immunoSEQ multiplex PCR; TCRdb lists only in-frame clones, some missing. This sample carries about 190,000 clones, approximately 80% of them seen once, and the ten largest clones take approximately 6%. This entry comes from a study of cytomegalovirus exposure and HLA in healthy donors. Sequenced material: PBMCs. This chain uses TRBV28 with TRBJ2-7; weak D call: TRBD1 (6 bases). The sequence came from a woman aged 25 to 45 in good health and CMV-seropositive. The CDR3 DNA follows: TGTGCCAGCAGCGTAGGGGGATACGAGCAGTACTTC. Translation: CASSVGGYEQYF.